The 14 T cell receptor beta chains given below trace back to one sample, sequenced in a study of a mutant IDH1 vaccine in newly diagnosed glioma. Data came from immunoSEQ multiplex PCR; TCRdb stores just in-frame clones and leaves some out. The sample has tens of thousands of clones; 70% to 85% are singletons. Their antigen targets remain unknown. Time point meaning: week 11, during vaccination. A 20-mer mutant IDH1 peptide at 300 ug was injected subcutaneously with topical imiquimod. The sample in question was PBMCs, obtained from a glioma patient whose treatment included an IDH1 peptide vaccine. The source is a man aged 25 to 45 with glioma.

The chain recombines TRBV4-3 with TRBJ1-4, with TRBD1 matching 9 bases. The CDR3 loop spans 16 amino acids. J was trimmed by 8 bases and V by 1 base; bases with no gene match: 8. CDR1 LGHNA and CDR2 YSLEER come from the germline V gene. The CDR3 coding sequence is TGCGCCAGCAGCCAAGTGGGGGGGACAGGGCGGGAAAAACTGTTTTTT. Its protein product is CASSQVGGTGREKLFF.

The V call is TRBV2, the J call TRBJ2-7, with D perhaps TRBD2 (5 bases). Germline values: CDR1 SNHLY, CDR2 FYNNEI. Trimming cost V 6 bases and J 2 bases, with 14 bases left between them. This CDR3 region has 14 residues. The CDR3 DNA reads TGTGCCAGCAGCCTAGCCGAAGACCCCTACGAGCAGTACTTC. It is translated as CASSLAEDPYEQYF.

The CDR3 sequence: CAWKSDRGFRTHNEQFF. The CDR3 DNA reads TGTGCCTGGAAATCCGACAGAGGATTTCGGACTCACAATGAGCAGTTCTTC. The chain uses TRBV30 and TRBJ2-1; D may correspond to TRBD1 or TRBD2 (5 bases each). The CDR3 has 17 residues. The V end lost 4 bases, the J end lost 5 bases, and 24 bases lay between the germline ends. The germline V gene has CDR1 GTSNPN and CDR2 SVGIG (reference sequence).

CDR3 protein: CASSPIGSTSNQPQHF. CDR3 sequence (DNA): TGTGCCAGCAGTCCCATTGGGTCTACTAGCAATCAGCCCCAGCATTTT. The rearrangement links TRBV27 to TRBJ1-5; no definite D call. Germline loops: CDR1 MNHEY, CDR2 SMNVEV (reference sequence). Trimming took off 5 bases at V and 0 bases at J, with 14 bases between the two ends. The CDR3 is 16 residues long.

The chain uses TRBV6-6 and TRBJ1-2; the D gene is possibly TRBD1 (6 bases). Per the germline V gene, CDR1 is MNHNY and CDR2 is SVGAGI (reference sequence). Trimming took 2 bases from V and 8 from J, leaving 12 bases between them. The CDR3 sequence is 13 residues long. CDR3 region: CASSYTGAGGYTF. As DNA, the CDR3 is TGTGCCAGCAGTTACACGGGGGCAGGGGGCTACACCTTC.

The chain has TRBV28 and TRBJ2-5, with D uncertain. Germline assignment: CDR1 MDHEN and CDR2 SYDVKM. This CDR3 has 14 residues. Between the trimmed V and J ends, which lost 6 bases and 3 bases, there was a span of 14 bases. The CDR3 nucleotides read TGTGCCAGCAGCCAAGAGTACTCCAAAGAGACCCAGTACTTC. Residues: CASSQEYSKETQYF.

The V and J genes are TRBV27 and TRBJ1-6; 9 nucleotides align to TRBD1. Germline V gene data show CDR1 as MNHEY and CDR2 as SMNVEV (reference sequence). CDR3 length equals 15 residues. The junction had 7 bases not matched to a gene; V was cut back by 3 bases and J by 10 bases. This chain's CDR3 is CASSFGTGFRSPLHF. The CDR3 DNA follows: TGTGCCAGCAGTTTTGGGACAGGGTTTCGGTCACCCCTCCACTTT.

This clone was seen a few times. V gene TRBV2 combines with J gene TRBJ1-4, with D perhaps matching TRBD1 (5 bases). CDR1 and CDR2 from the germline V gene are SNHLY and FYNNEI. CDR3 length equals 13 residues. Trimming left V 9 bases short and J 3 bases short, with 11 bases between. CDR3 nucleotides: TGTGCCAGTCGTTGGGACCCTAATGAAAAACTGTTTTTT. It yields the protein CASRWDPNEKLFF. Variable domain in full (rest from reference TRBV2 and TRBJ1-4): EPEVTQTPSHQVTQMGQEVILRCVPISNHLYFYWYRQILGQKVEFLVSFYNNEISEKSEIFDDQFSVERPDGSNFTLKIRSTKLEDSAMYFCASRWDPNEKLFFGSGTQLSVL.

The DNA for the CDR3 is TGTGCCAGCAGTTTAACAGACTATGGCTACACCTTC. Amino acids: CASSLTDYGYTF. This chain links TRBV7-9 with TRBJ1-2; no firm D call. The length of the CDR3 is 12 residues. CDR1 SEHNR and CDR2 FQNEAQ come from the germline V gene (reference sequence). V lost 6 bases, J lost 3 bases, and 8 bases lay in between.

The CDR3 loop is CASSRPGYEQYF. The DNA for the CDR3 is TGTGCCAGCAGCCGACCCGGCTACGAGCAGTACTTC. This chain connects TRBV5-8 to TRBJ2-7; no definite D call. The V and J ends lost 4 bases and 3 bases respectively, with 8 bases between them. The CDR3 is 12 amino acids. From germline, CDR1 is SGHTS and CDR2 YDEGEE.

The CDR3 nucleotides are TGTGCCAGCAGCTCTACCTTACAAGAGACCCAGTACTTC. It is translated as CASSSTLQETQYF. V and J are TRBV7-2 and TRBJ2-5, with D hard to call. The CDR3 covers 13 residues. The germline V gene has CDR1 SGHTA and CDR2 FQGNSA. V dropped 4 bases and J dropped 2 bases, with 8 bases sitting between them.

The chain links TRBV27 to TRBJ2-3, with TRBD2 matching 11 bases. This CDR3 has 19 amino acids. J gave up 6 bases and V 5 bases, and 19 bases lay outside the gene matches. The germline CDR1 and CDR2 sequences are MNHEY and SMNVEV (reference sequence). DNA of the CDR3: TGTGCCAGCAGTCCCCCCTCCATTTTTAGCGGGAGGGCTCCGGATACGCAGTATTTT. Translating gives CASSPPSIFSGRAPDTQYF.

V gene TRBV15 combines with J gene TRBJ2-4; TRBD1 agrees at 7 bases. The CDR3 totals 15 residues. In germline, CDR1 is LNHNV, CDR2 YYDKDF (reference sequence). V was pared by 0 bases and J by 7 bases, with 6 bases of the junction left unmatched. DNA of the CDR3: TGTGCCACCAGCAGAGATCACTCGACAGGGAACATTCAGTACTTC. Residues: CATSRDHSTGNIQYF.

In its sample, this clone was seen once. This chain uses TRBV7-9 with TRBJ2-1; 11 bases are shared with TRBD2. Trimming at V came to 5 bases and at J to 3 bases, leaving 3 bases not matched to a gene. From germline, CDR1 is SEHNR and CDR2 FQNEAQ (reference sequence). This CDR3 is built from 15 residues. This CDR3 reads CASSQLAGDYNEQFF. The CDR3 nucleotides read TGTGCCAGCAGCCAACTAGCGGGGGACTACAATGAGCAGTTCTTC.